This is a list of T cell receptor beta chains from one sample in a study of response to subunit inactivated influenza vaccine. Each CDR3 protein gets one entry after TCRdb re-called the RT-PCR reads with MiXCR. The data hold some 180,000 distinct CDR3 sequences, with approximately 8.7% observed a single time. Source: non-naive T cells sorted from PBMCs, taken on the day of vaccination. The receptor set was obtained from a man aged 50 or older who received an inactivated influenza vaccine. The conserved cysteine and the conserved F or W are not part of the CDR3 here. Each record gives: CDR3 length, V gene, J gene, CDR3 protein.

>13|TRBV5-1|TRBJ2-6
ASSSTVSGANVLT
>12|TRBV12-3/TRBV12-4|TRBJ1-1
ASSVSTGYTEAF
>13|TRBV6-1|TRBJ2-7
ASSPGQGFTYEQY
>13|TRBV7-6|TRBJ1-6
ASSLAARGNSPLH
>12|TRBV28|TRBJ2-7
ASSGDLAYYEQY
>17|TRBV28|TRBJ2-7
ASSGELAGGKGFYYEQY
>12|TRBV7-2|TRBJ2-3
ASSLWWESDTQY
>13|TRBV6-2/TRBV6-3|TRBJ2-7
ASSLSGTLSYEQY
>11|TRBV2|TRBJ2-7
ASRGTDAYEQY
>12|TRBV12-3/TRBV12-4|TRBJ2-3
ASSLDGPGDTQY
>11|TRBV10-3|TRBJ2-3
AISGTSEDTQY
>10|TRBV6-6|TRBJ2-2
ASRTGTGELF
>13|TRBV4-1|TRBJ2-7
ASSQAEGGIYEQY
>15|TRBV4-2|TRBJ1-6
ASSRILDRGYNSPLH
>11|TRBV24-1|TRBJ2-1
ATSDPTTGLQF
>13|TRBV20-1|TRBJ1-2
SARPRRGDHYGYT
>13|TRBV7-8|TRBJ2-1
ASSLRGGLVNEQF
>12|TRBV4-3|TRBJ1-2
ASSRDKAYYGYT
>12|TRBV2|TRBJ2-2
ASIWRPDGGELF
>13|TRBV4-1|TRBJ1-2
ASSQSVLANYGYT
>11|TRBV7-6|TRBJ2-7
ASSRTGANEQY
>12|TRBV27|TRBJ2-1
ASSLRTGQYEQF
>11|TRBV11-2|TRBJ2-7
ASSDGTGYEQY
>11|TRBV20-1|TRBJ1-5
SARVTGEQPQH
>12|TRBV12-3/TRBV12-4|TRBJ1-1
ASTSTGQNTEAF
>13|TRBV20-1|TRBJ1-4
SAPTATGAGEKLF
>13|TRBV28|TRBJ2-2
ASSLGRRNTGELF
>13|TRBV5-1|TRBJ2-5
ASSLGAVYQETQY
>12|TRBV4-3|TRBJ1-4
ASSQVAQNEKLF
>14|TRBV7-2|TRBJ2-7
ASSFAGGGLTYEQY
>13|TRBV11-2|TRBJ2-1
ASSLIPTPRNEQF